The TCR beta chain under discussion was sequenced for a study of blood T cell repertoires in COVID-19. Germline-derived CDR1 and CDR2 are SGDLS and YYNGEE. V lost 0 bases to trimming and J lost 7 bases; unmatched junction nucleotides: 4. The CDR3 contains 16 residues. Recovered status in Cohort 3 required two negative PCRs, clearance, or symptom resolution. The assay was immunoSEQ multiplex PCR, and TCRdb's table has in-frame clones only and misses some. The profile covers approximately 230,000 clones, with just under 85% appearing a single time and 15% taken by the ten largest. The sequence derives from a man aged 35 to 55 who had recovered from COVID-19. The chain combines TRBV9 with TRBJ2-1; 13 positions agree with TRBD2. The sequenced sample was PBMCs or T cells enriched from blood (not recorded which). The CDR3 here is CASSVVPGLAGNEQFF. The CDR3 DNA sequence: TGTGCCAGCAGCGTAGTACCGGGACTAGCGGGAAATGAGCAGTTCTTC.